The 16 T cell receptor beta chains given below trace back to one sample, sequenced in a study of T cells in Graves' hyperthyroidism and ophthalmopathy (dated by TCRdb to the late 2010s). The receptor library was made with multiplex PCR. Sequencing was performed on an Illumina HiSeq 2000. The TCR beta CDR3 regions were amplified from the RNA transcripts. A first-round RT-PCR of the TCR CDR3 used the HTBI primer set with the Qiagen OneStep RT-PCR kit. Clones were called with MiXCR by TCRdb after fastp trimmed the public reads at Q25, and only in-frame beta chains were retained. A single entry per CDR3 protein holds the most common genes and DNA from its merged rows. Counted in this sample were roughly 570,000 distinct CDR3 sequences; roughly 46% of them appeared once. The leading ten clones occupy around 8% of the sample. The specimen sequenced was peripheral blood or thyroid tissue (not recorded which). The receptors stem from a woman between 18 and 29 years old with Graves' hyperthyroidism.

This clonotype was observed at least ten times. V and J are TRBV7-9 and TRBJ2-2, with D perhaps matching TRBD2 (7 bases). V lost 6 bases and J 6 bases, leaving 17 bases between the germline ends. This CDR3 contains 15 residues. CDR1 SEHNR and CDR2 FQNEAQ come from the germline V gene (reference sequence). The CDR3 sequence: CASRPTGGPAGELFF. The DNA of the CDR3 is TGTGCCAGCAGACCCACCGGGGGGCCCGCCGGGGAGCTGTTTTTT.

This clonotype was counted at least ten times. CDR3 DNA sequence: TGCGCCAGCAGCCGGGTGGGACTTGATAGCAATCAGCCCCAGCATTTT. Protein sequence: CASSRVGLDSNQPQHF. J is TRBJ1-5 and V is TRBV4-1, with D maybe TRBD1 (5 bases). This CDR3 spans 16 amino acids. CDR1 is MGHRA and CDR2 is YSYEKL in the germline V gene. The germline V and J ends were trimmed by 4 bases and 0 bases, with 13 bases remaining between them.

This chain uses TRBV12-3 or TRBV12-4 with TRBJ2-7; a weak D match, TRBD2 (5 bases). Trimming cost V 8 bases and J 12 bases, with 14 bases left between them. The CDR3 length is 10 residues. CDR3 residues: CASGLDGPYF. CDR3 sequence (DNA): TGTGCCAGCGGACTTGACGGACCGTACTTC.

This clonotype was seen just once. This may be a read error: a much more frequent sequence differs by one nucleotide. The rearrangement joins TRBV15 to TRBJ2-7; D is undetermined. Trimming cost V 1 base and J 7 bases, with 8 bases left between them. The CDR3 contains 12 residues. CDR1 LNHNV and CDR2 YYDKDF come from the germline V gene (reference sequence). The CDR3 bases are TGTGCCACCAGCAGAGGTTGGCAAGAGCAGTACTTC. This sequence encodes CATSRGWQEQYF.

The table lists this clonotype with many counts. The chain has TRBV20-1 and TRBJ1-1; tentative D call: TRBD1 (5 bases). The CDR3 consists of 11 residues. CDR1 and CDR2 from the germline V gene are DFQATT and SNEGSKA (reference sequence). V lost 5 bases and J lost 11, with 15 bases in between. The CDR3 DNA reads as TGCAGTGCTCCCCCGGGACGGATCGCTTTCTTT. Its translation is CSAPPGRIAFF.

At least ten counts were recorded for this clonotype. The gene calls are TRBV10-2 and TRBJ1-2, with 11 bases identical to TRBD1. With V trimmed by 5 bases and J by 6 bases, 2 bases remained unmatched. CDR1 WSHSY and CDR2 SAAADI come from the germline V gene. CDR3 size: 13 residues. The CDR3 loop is CASSSDRGHGYTF. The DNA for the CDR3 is TGCGCCAGCAGTTCGGACAGGGGGCATGGCTACACCTTC.

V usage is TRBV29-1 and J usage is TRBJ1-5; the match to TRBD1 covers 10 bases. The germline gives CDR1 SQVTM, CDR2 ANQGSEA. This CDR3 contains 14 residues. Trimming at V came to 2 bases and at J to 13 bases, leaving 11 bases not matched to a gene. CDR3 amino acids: CSVETGTGAYEQHF. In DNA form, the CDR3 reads TGCAGCGTTGAAACCGGGACAGGGGCCTACGAGCAGCATTTT.

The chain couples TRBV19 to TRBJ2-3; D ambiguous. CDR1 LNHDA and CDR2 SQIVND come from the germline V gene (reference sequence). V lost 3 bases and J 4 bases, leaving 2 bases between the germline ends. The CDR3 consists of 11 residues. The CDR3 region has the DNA TGTGCCAGTAGTATCTCAGATACGCAGTATTTT. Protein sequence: CASSISDTQYF.

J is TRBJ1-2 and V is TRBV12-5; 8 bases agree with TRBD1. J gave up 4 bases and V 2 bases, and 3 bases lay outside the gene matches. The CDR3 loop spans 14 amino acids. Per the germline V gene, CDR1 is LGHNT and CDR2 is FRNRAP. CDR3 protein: CASGLPGGFYGYTF. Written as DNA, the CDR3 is TGTGCTAGTGGTTTGCCAGGGGGCTTCTATGGCTACACCTTC.

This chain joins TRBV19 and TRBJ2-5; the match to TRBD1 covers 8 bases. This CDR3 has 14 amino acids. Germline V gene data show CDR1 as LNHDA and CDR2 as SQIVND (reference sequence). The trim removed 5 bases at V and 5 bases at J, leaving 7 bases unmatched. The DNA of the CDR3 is TGTGCCAGTAGTCCGCGACAGGGGATGGAGACCCAGTACTTC. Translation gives CASSPRQGMETQYF.

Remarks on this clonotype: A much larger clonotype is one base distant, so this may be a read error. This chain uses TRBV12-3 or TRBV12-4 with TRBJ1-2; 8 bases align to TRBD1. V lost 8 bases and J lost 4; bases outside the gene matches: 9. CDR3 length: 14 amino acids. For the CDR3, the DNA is TGTGCCAGCGATCGCGGGACAGGTGGCTATGGCTACACCTTC. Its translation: CASDRGTGGYGYTF.

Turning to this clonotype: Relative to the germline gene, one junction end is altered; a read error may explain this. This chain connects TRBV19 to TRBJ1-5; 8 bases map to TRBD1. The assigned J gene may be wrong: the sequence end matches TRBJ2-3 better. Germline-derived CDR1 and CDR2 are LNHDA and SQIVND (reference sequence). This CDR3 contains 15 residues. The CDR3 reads CASSITGGSTNTQYF. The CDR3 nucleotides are TGTGCCAGTAGTATCACAGGGGGAAGCACAAATACGCAGTATTTT.

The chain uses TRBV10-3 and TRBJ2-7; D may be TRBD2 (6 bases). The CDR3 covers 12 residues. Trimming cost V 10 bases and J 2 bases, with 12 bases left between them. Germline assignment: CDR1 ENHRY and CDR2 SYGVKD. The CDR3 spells CASFGGPYEQYF. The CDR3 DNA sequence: TGTGCCAGTTTTGGAGGGCCCTACGAGCAGTACTTC.

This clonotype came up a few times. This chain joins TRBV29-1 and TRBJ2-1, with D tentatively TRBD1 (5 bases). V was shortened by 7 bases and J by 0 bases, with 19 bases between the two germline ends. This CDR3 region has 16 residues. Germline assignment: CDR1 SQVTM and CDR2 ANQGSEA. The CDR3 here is CSAIRAGSHSYNEQFF. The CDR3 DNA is TGCAGCGCCATCCGCGCAGGGTCCCACTCCTACAATGAGCAGTTCTTC.

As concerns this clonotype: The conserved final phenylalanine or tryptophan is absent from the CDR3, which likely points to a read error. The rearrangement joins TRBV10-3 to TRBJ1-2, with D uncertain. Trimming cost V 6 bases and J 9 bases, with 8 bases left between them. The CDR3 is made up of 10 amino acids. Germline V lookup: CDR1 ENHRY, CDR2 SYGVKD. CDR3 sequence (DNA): TGTGCCATCAGCCTGGCGAGCTACACCCTC. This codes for CAISLASYTL.

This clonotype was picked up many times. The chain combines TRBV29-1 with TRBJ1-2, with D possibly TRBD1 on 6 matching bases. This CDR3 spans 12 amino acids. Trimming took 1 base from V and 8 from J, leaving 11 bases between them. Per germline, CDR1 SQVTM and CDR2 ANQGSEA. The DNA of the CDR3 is TGCAGCGTTGAAGCAGGGGCGGGCGGCTACACCTTC. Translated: CSVEAGAGGYTF.